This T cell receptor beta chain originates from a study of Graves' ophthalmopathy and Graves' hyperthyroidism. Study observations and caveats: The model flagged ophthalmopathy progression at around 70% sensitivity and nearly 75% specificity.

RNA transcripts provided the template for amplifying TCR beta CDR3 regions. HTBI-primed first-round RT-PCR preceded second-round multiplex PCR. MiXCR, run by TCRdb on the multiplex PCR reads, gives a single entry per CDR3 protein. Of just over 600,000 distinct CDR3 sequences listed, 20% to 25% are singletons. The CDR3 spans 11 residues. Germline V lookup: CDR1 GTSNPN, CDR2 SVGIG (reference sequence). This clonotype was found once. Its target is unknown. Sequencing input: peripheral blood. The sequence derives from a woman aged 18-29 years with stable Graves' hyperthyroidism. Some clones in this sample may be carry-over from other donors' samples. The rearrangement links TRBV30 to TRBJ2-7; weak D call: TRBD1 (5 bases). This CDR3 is CAQKRGYEQYF. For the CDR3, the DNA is TGTGCTCAAAAAAGGGGTTACGAGCAGTACTTC.